This T cell receptor (beta chain) was identified in a study of CD8 T cells in Susac syndrome. Sequencing of TCR beta was performed on blood CD8+ T cells and on blood CD4+ T cells. TEMRA cells were enriched by FACS, and CD4+ and CD8+ T cells were negatively isolated. From germline, CDR1 is SEHNR and CDR2 FQNEAQ (reference sequence). The CDR3 sequence is 12 residues long. V trimming: 5 bases; J trimming: 14 bases; junction bases outside the gene matches: 9. RNA in amounts of roughly 0.5 to 1 ug was reverse transcribed with random hexamers. A single record per CDR3 protein comes from TCRdb applying MiXCR to the immunoSEQ multiplex PCR reads. The sample lists more than 200,000 distinct CDR3 sequences, approximately 90% occurring once.

Sequencing was done on a sample of CD8+ T cells from PBMCs. J is TRBJ2-3 and V is TRBV7-9; 8 nucleotides line up with TRBD1. The sequence was collected from a human donor with multiple sclerosis. CDR3 DNA: TGTGCCAGCAGCAACCAGGGGGCAGAAGGGTATTTT. Encoded protein: CASSNQGAEGYF.